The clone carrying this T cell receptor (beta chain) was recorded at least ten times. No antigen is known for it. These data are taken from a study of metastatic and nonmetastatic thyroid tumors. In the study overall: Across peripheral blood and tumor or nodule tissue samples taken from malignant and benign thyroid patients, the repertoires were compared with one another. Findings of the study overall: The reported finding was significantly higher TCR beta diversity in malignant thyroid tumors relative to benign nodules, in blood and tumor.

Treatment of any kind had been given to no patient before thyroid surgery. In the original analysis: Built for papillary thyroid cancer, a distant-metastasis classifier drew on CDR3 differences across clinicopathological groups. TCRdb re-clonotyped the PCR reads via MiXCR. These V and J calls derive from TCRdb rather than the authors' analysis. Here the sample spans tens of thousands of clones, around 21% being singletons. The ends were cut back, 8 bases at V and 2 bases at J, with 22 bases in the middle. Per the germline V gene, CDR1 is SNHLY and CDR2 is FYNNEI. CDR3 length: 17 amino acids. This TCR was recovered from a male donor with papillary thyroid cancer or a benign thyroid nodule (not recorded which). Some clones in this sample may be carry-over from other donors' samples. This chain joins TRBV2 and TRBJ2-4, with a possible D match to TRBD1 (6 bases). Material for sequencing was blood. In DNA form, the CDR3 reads TGTGCCAGCCGAGAAACTGGGGGCCTAATAACCAAAAACATTCAGTACTTC. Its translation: CASRETGGLITKNIQYF.